This entry lists 20 T cell receptor beta chains sequenced from one sample in a study of control samples from healthy donors and cancer patients. Method: immunoSEQ multiplex PCR; TCRdb's copy keeps in-frame clones and lacks some. The repertoire holds about 50,000 clones, 95% to 96% seen once, with around 1.9% in the top ten. Sequencing input: blood. The receptors were gathered from a woman aged 30 to 39 in good health.

The genes are TRBV12-3 or TRBV12-4 and TRBJ1-6, with D possibly matching TRBD1 (6 bases). Trimming removed 6 bases from V and 9 bases from J, with 12 bases in between. The CDR3 spans 13 residues. The CDR3 region has the DNA TGTGCCAGCAGACAGGGCGTTGGTTCACCCCTCCACTTT. Protein: CASRQGVGSPLHF.

V and J are TRBV5-1 and TRBJ2-7, with D unclear. CDR3 size: 21 residues. Germline CDR1 SGHRS, CDR2 YFSETQ. Trimming shortened V by 4 bases and J by 3 bases, and 35 bases separated the two germline ends. Here the CDR3 DNA reads TGCGCCAGCAGCCCGATGGACGCGGTCAGTGAGAAAAACCCTGTAAGCTACGAGCAGTACTTC. This sequence encodes CASSPMDAVSEKNPVSYEQYF.

The rearrangement joins TRBV10-3 to TRBJ1-5; TRBD1 agrees at 9 bases. CDR3 size: 14 residues. Trimming took 6 bases from V and 5 from J; bases not matched to a gene: 5. The germline gives CDR1 ENHRY, CDR2 SYGVKD. The CDR3 DNA sequence: TGTGCCATCAGCGCGACAGGGGGTGATCAGCCCCAGCATTTT. It codes for CAISATGGDQPQHF.

V usage is TRBV5-1 and J usage is TRBJ1-4; D not certain. V was clipped by 0 bases and J by 5 bases, with 5 bases between them. The CDR3 runs to 13 residues. Looked up from germline, CDR1 is SGHRS and CDR2 is YFSETQ. The CDR3 region is CASSLGANEKLFF. As DNA, the CDR3 is TGCGCCAGCAGCTTGGGGGCCAATGAAAAACTGTTTTTT.

The chain combines TRBV4-1 with TRBJ1-3, with unresolved D. CDR1 and CDR2 from the germline V gene are MGHRA and YSYEKL. The CDR3 has 15 residues. The V end was cut by 0 bases, the J end by 0 bases, with 6 bases between. This CDR3 reads CASSQDWVSGNTIYF. The CDR3 DNA reads as TGCGCCAGCAGCCAAGATTGGGTCTCTGGAAACACCATATATTTT.

The chain employs TRBV13 and TRBJ2-1; 12 bases map to TRBD2. Germline-derived CDR1 and CDR2 are PRHDT and FYEKMQ (reference sequence). With 5 bases clipped from V and 10 bases from J, the junction kept 9 bases outside the gene matches. There are 15 residues in the CDR3. For the CDR3, the DNA is TGTGCCAGCAGCCCCGAGGCTAGCGGGAGGGGGGAGCAGTTCTTC. It specifies CASSPEASGRGEQFF.

The chain has TRBV9 and TRBJ2-1; perhaps D is TRBD1 or TRBD2 (5 bases each). This CDR3 has 15 amino acids. Between the trimmed V and J ends, which lost 1 base and 2 bases, there was a span of 10 bases. The germline V gene has CDR1 SGDLS and CDR2 YYNGEE. The CDR3: CASSVRDRAYNEQFF. CDR3 DNA: TGTGCCAGCAGCGTACGGGACCGTGCCTACAATGAGCAGTTCTTC.

The V call is TRBV7-9, the J call TRBJ1-4; no clear D gene. V was trimmed by 1 base and J by 3 bases, leaving 9 bases between them. This CDR3 spans 15 amino acids. Per germline, CDR1 SEHNR and CDR2 FQNEAQ (reference sequence). CDR3 loop: CASSLGEAPNEKLFF. The CDR3 DNA reads as TGTGCCAGCAGCTTAGGTGAGGCGCCTAATGAAAAACTGTTTTTT. Variable domain in full (rest from reference TRBV7-9 and TRBJ1-4): DTGVSQNPRHKITKRGQNVTFRCDPISEHNRLYWYRQTLGQGPEFLTYFQNEAQLEKSRLLSDRFSAERPKGSFSTLEIQRTEQGDSAMYLCASSLGEAPNEKLFFGSGTQLSVL.

The chain combines TRBV6-6 with TRBJ1-5; D not certain. The V end lost 2 bases, the J end lost 2 bases, and 10 bases lay between the germline ends. The CDR3 has 15 residues. Germline V gene data show CDR1 as MNHNY and CDR2 as SVGAGI (reference sequence). Written as DNA, the CDR3 is TGTGCCAGCAGTTACGGCGGGGTCGGCAATCAGCCCCAGCATTTT. This translates into CASSYGGVGNQPQHF.

The chain employs TRBV2 and TRBJ1-2, with D uncertain. Trimming shortened V by 7 bases and J by 0 bases, and 12 bases separated the two germline ends. Germline lookup yields CDR1 SNHLY and CDR2 FYNNEI. The CDR3 runs to 14 residues. The CDR3 here is CASILTGANYGYTF. The CDR3 nucleotides read TGTGCCAGCATCCTGACGGGAGCTAACTATGGCTACACCTTC.

In regard to this clone: At one end the junction does not follow the germline gene, possibly because of a read error. The V and J genes are TRBV7-7 and TRBJ2-7, with 7 bases lining up with TRBD1. The CDR3 extends over 15 amino acids. Germline loops: CDR1 SSHAT, CDR2 FNYEAQ (reference sequence). This chain's CDR3 is CASSLAQGDGYEQYF. As DNA, the CDR3 is TGTGCTAGCAGCTTAGCTCAGGGGGACGGCTACGAGCAGTACTTC.

V usage is TRBV4-1 and J usage is TRBJ1-4; D is possibly TRBD1 (5 bases). Trimming stripped 5 bases from V and 7 bases from J, with 17 bases between. The CDR3 runs to 15 residues. CDR1 is MGHRA and CDR2 is YSYEKL in the germline V gene. CDR3 protein: CASSSPGSGFEKLFF. CDR3 DNA sequence: TGCGCCAGCAGCTCCCCAGGGAGTGGGTTTGAAAAACTGTTTTTT.

This chain uses TRBV4-1 with TRBJ2-7; D unresolved. V shed 0 bases and J shed 0 bases, with 9 bases lying between them. The germline V gene has CDR1 MGHRA and CDR2 YSYEKL. The CDR3 has 15 residues. The CDR3 sequence is CASSQDTEGSYEQYF. As DNA, the CDR3 is TGCGCCAGCAGCCAAGATACAGAAGGCTCCTACGAGCAGTACTTC.

The J gene is TRBJ1-5, the V gene TRBV10-3; 8 nucleotides match TRBD1. After removal of 5 bases from V and 6 bases from J, the junction contained 6 bases not matched to a gene. CDR3 size: 14 residues. The germline V gene has CDR1 ENHRY and CDR2 SYGVKD. The CDR3 region has the DNA TGTGCCATCAGTTCTGCAGGGGGCGGTCAGCCCCAGCATTTT. Encoded protein: CAISSAGGGQPQHF.

This chain joins TRBV28 and TRBJ2-3; 7 bases agree with TRBD1. This CDR3 is 18 amino acids long. Losses at the gene ends were 5 bases for V and 2 bases for J; bases not matched to a gene: 16. The germline CDR1 and CDR2 sequences are MDHEN and SYDVKM. Written as DNA, the CDR3 is TGTGCCAGCAGTCGGCGTAGGACAGGTCCCACACTCACAGATACGCAGTATTTT. This sequence encodes CASSRRRTGPTLTDTQYF.

This chain links TRBV7-2 with TRBJ2-7; 11 bases agree with TRBD1. The CDR3 sequence is 15 residues long. The ends lost 5 bases at V and 7 bases at J; junction bases unmatched: 10. CDR1 and CDR2 (germline): SGHTA, FQGNSA. CDR3 in amino acids: CASSTRGQGAEEQYF. As DNA, the CDR3 is TGTGCCAGCAGCACCCGAGGACAGGGGGCGGAGGAGCAGTACTTC. Supplemented by reference TRBV7-2 and TRBJ2-7, the full variable domain reads GAGVSQSPSNKVTEKGKDVELRCDPISGHTALYWYRQSLGQGLEFLIYFQGNSAPDKSGLPSDRFSAERTGGSVSTLTIQRTQQEDSAVYLCASSTRGQGAEEQYFGPGTRLTVT.

This chain links TRBV5-8 with TRBJ2-7, with D possibly TRBD2 on 6 matching bases. Germline V lookup: CDR1 SGHTS, CDR2 YDEGEE. CDR3 size: 15 residues. Trimming took 5 bases from V and 3 from J, leaving 18 bases between them. The CDR3 here is CASRIPSGVYYEQYF. DNA for the CDR3: TGTGCCAGCAGGATTCCGTCGGGGGTGTACTACGAGCAGTACTTC. The full variable domain, completed using reference TRBV5-8 and TRBJ2-7, is EAGVTQSPTHLIKTRGQQATLRCSPISGHTSVYWYQQALGLGLQFLLWYDEGEERNRGNFPPRFSGRQFPNYSSELNVNALELEDSALYLCASRIPSGVYYEQYFGPGTRLTVT.

The rearrangement uses TRBV5-5 and TRBJ1-1, with a tentative D call TRBD1 (5 bases). Germline CDR1 is SGHKS and CDR2 is YYEKEE (reference sequence). This CDR3 region has 12 residues. V lost 4 bases to trimming and J lost 8 bases, with 12 bases between them. CDR3 amino acids: CASSLGLREAFF. In nucleotides, the CDR3 is TGTGCCAGCAGCCTGGGACTCCGAGAAGCTTTCTTT.

This sequence joins TRBV27 and TRBJ1-1; D is ambiguous. Per the germline V gene, CDR1 is MNHEY and CDR2 is SMNVEV (reference sequence). Trimming stripped 2 bases from V and 1 base from J, with 8 bases between. The CDR3 loop spans 14 amino acids. CDR3 nucleotide sequence: TGTGCCAGCAGTTTAATGTCATCGAACACTGAAGCTTTCTTT. It codes for CASSLMSSNTEAFF.

The V call is TRBV5-6, the J call TRBJ2-7; TRBD1 or TRBD2 may be the D gene (5 bases each). This CDR3 has 13 residues. The ends were cut back, 4 bases at V and 6 bases at J, with 14 bases in the middle. Germline CDR1 and CDR2: SGHDT and YYEEEE. The DNA for the CDR3 is TGTGCCAGCAGCCTCCCGGGACCTGGCGAGCAGTACTTC. Encoded protein: CASSLPGPGEQYF.